The T cell receptor beta chain under discussion was sequenced for a study of shared T cell receptors in the human thymus. Repertoires were generated with immunoSEQ multiplex PCR, while TCRdb's copy carries only in-frame clones and drops some. Among roughly 660,000 clones listed, 88% were seen once. CDR1 is MDHEN and CDR2 is SYDVKM in the germline V gene. There are 14 residues in the CDR3. Trimming at V came to 4 bases and at J to 5 bases, leaving 5 bases not matched to a gene. The same sample was also used in a study of human thymus T cells. As that study records: In corrective heart surgery, resections were taken, and these provided the thymus tissue.

Sequencing used thymocytes. The rearrangement uses TRBV28 and TRBJ2-7; the match to TRBD1 covers 10 bases. This receptor was taken from a boy under two years old with a congenital heart defect. The CDR3 sequence is CASSSTGGIDEQYF. The CDR3 DNA follows: TGTGCCAGCAGTTCGACAGGGGGCATCGACGAGCAGTACTTC.